This T cell receptor beta chain was captured in a study of cytomegalovirus exposure and HLA in healthy donors. Study-wide points: Common viral pathogens seemed to be connected with several of the most significant clusters, according to a later analysis. Productive status was seen about 87% or about 30% of the time for most TCR beta V segments in an earlier analysis.

Regarding this clone: Its antigen is currently unknown.

PCR amplification relied on 60 Vbeta primers (plus 13 Jbeta primers). The assay was immunoSEQ multiplex PCR, and TCRdb's table has in-frame clones only and misses some. Of under 200,000 clones in the sample, over 75% were seen once. This TCR came from a man aged 18-30 years in good health and CMV-seropositive. Sequencing was carried out using PBMCs.

This chain's CDR3 is CASSVVSTGNNEQFF. As DNA, the CDR3 is TGTGCCAGCAGCGTAGTAAGTACAGGGAACAATGAGCAGTTCTTC. The V gene is TRBV9, the J gene TRBJ2-1; TRBD1 is a possible D gene (6 bases). The germline gives CDR1 SGDLS, CDR2 YYNGEE. CDR3 length: 15 residues. V lost 0 bases and J lost 5, with 12 bases in between.